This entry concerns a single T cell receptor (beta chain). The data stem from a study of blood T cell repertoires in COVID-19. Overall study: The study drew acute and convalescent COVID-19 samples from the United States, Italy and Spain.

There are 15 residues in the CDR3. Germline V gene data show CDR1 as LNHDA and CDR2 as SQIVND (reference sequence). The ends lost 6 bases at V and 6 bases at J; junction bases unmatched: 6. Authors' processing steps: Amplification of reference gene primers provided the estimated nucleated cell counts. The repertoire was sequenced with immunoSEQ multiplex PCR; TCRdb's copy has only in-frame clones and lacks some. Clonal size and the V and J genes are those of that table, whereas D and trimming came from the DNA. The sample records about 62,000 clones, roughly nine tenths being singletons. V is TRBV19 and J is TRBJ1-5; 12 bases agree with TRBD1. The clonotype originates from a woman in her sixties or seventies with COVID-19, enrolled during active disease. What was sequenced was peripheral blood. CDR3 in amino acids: CASRTGQGALQPQHF. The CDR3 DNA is TGTGCCAGTAGAACGGGACAGGGGGCGCTTCAGCCCCAGCATTTT.